One and the same sample provided the 19 T cell receptor beta chains below, sequenced in a study of response to subunit inactivated influenza vaccine (dated by TCRdb to the late 2010s). Library method: RT-PCR. TCRdb names Illumina HiSeq 2500 as the instrument used. The raw public data were reprocessed by TCRdb itself: fastp quality trimming at Q25, MiXCR clonotype calling, in-frame beta chains only. Entries are consolidated by CDR3 protein sequence, retaining the most common genes and DNA. Recorded for this sample are 150,000 to 200,000 distinct CDR3 sequences; more than 10% of them occurred a single time. The top ten clonotypes cover 25% to 30% of the sample. These same data were also listed under a study on T cells expressing NK-cell markers. The second paper states: The TCR beta cDNA libraries were made using 5'RACE template switching, a step that added both a universal primer site and unique molecular identifiers.

The material sequenced was CD8+ T cells sorted from PBMCs, taken roughly 13 days after vaccination. Source of these receptors: a man aged 50 to 60 who received an inactivated influenza vaccine. Donor details come from another sample of the same person, matched by shared clones.

This clonotype has ten or more counts. The V and J genes are TRBV6-5 and TRBJ1-1, with D unclear. CDR1 is MNHEY and CDR2 is SVGAGI in the germline V gene. V lost 0 bases to trimming and J lost 3 bases, with 5 bases between them. This CDR3 is 13 amino acids long. CDR3 in DNA: TGTGCCAGCAGTTACTCGACATACACTGAAGCTTTCTTT. Encoded protein: CASSYSTYTEAFF.

The chain carries TRBV10-3 and TRBJ2-1; 9 bases map to TRBD1. The CDR3 extends over 14 amino acids. CDR1 and CDR2 (germline): ENHRY, SYGVKD. Losses at the gene ends were 10 bases for V and 9 bases for J; bases not matched to a gene: 13. The CDR3 here is CATINRDRDGEQFF. In DNA form, the CDR3 reads TGTGCCACCATTAACAGGGACAGGGACGGTGAGCAGTTCTTC.

The chain uses TRBV5-1 and TRBJ2-7, with unresolved D. There are 15 residues in the CDR3. The germline CDR1 and CDR2 sequences are SGHRS and YFSETQ. V shed 0 bases and J shed 1 base, with 11 bases lying between them. In nucleotides, the CDR3 is TGCGCCAGCAGCTTGGAATCAGCCCCTTCCTACGAGCAGTACTTC. Translated: CASSLESAPSYEQYF. The entire variable domain, with the rest obtained from reference TRBV5-1 and TRBJ2-7, is as follows: KAGVTQTPRYLIKTRGQQVTLSCSPISGHRSVSWYQQTPGQGLQFLFEYFSETQRNKGNFPGRFSGRQFSNSRSEMNVSTLELGDSALYLCASSLESAPSYEQYFGPGTRLTVT.

This clonotype was seen a handful of times. The CDR3 DNA sequence: TGTGCCACCAGCATTGGGGCAGGCCTTAGCTCCTACGAGCAGTACTTC. Translation gives CATSIGAGLSSYEQYF. J is TRBJ2-7 and V is TRBV15; TRBD1 might be the D (5 bases). Trimming shortened V by 4 bases and J by 0 bases, and 16 bases separated the two germline ends. Germline V gene lookup returns CDR1 LNHNV and CDR2 YYDKDF (reference sequence). This CDR3 is 16 amino acids long.

The V call is TRBV12-3 or TRBV12-4, the J call TRBJ2-1; D ambiguous. The ends were cut back, 7 bases at V and 3 bases at J, with 13 bases in the middle. The CDR3 is 14 residues long. In DNA, the CDR3 is TGTGCCAGCAAGGACGGGCCCGGCTACAATGAGCAGTTCTTC. Its translation: CASKDGPGYNEQFF.

This clonotype was seen a few times. V is TRBV4-3 and J is TRBJ1-1, with a tentative D call TRBD1 (5 bases). This CDR3 spans 17 amino acids. The ends were cut back, 0 bases at V and 2 bases at J, with 16 bases in the middle. Germline CDR1 and CDR2: LGHNA and YSLEER. Here the CDR3 reads CASSQENPGKGNTEAFF. The CDR3 DNA reads as TGCGCCAGCAGCCAAGAGAACCCAGGGAAGGGAAACACTGAAGCTTTCTTT.

The chain joins TRBV6-2 or TRBV6-3 to TRBJ2-5; D is unresolved. The CDR3 runs 13 residues. V lost 3 bases, J lost 7 bases, and 12 bases lay in between. Per the germline V gene, CDR1 is MNHEY and CDR2 is SVGEGT. CDR3 nucleotides: TGTGCCAGCAGTTATTTTATCCCAGTGACCCAGTACTTC. Encoded protein: CASSYFIPVTQYF.

The chain is built from TRBV20-1 and TRBJ1-1; D unclear. Germline V gene sequence: CDR1 DFQATT, CDR2 SNEGSKA (reference sequence). Trimming took off 4 bases at V and 1 base at J, with 13 bases between the two ends. CDR3 length equals 14 residues. CDR3 region: CSATSGRPNTEAFF. The CDR3 nucleotides are TGCAGTGCTACCTCGGGCAGACCGAACACTGAAGCTTTCTTT.

This clonotype was seen only a few times. The chain combines TRBV5-1 with TRBJ2-5, with 7 bases matching TRBD1. Germline CDR1 is SGHRS and CDR2 is YFSETQ. Trimming at V came to 4 bases and at J to 4 bases, leaving 10 bases not matched to a gene. This CDR3 is 15 amino acids long. CDR3 amino acids: CASSRPDRVPETQYF. CDR3 coding DNA: TGCGCCAGCAGCCGGCCTGACAGGGTTCCAGAGACCCAGTACTTC.

This clonotype was detected a few times. The rearrangement joins TRBV6-1 to TRBJ2-2; perhaps TRBD1 as D (6 bases). Germline assignment: CDR1 MNHNS and CDR2 SASEGT. V gave up 1 base and J gave up 7 bases, with 22 bases separating them. The CDR3 totals 18 residues. Here the CDR3 reads CASSEVPIGGAVGGELFF. CDR3 coding DNA: TGTGCCAGCAGTGAAGTCCCAATTGGGGGCGCGGTTGGCGGGGAGCTGTTTTTT.

The sample holds a few counts of this clonotype. The chain combines TRBV4-2 with TRBJ2-7; 9 bases are a match to TRBD1. CDR1 and CDR2 from the germline V gene are LGHNA and YNFKEQ. The V gene end was trimmed by 1 base and the J gene end by 4 bases; junction bases not matched to a gene: 5. CDR3 length equals 15 residues. This CDR3 is CASSQAGTGHYEQYF. CDR3 DNA sequence: TGTGCCAGCAGCCAAGCCGGGACAGGGCATTACGAGCAGTACTTC.

V gene TRBV7-6 combines with J gene TRBJ2-7, with 8 nucleotides matching TRBD2. V was clipped by 4 bases and J by 5 bases; unmatched bases: 7. Germline-derived CDR1 and CDR2 are SGHVS and FNYEAQ. The CDR3 runs 14 residues. This chain's CDR3 is CASSSGGGLDEQYF. For the CDR3, the DNA is TGTGCCAGCAGCTCCGGGGGGGGGCTTGACGAGCAGTACTTC.

This clonotype was seen only a few times. V usage is TRBV4-1 and J usage is TRBJ2-7; D might be TRBD2 (5 bases). V was shortened by 3 bases and J by 3 bases, with 12 bases between the two germline ends. The CDR3 is 14 amino acids. Germline V gene lookup returns CDR1 MGHRA and CDR2 YSYEKL. CDR3 sequence: CASSQASRDYEQYF. The CDR3 nucleotides are TGCGCCAGCAGCCAGGCTTCCCGGGACTACGAGCAGTACTTC.

The V and J genes are TRBV9 and TRBJ2-2; 12 nucleotides match TRBD1. Germline loops: CDR1 SGDLS, CDR2 YYNGEE. The trim removed 6 bases at V and 6 bases at J, leaving 9 bases unmatched. The CDR3 totals 16 residues. The CDR3 DNA reads TGTGCCAGCAAGGGGACAGGGGGCGCTTTACCCGGGGAGCTGTTTTTT. Translating gives CASKGTGGALPGELFF.

This clonotype was recorded many times. The rearrangement uses TRBV7-2 and TRBJ2-2; D gene ambiguous. Between the trimmed V and J ends, which lost 0 bases and 0 bases, there was a span of 2 bases. CDR3 length equals 14 residues. Germline V lookup: CDR1 SGHTA, CDR2 FQGNSA. In nucleotides, the CDR3 is TGTGCCAGCAGCTTAGCACCGAACACCGGGGAGCTGTTTTTT. Encoded protein: CASSLAPNTGELFF.

This clonotype was counted between two and nine times. The CDR3 spells CASSPGLAGTYNEQFF. The CDR3 region has the DNA TGTGCCAGCAGCCCAGGACTAGCGGGAACCTACAATGAGCAGTTCTTC. V usage is TRBV9 and J usage is TRBJ2-1, with 12 bases matching TRBD2. The CDR3 runs to 16 residues. The germline gives CDR1 SGDLS, CDR2 YYNGEE. V dropped 4 bases and J dropped 2; count of bases not matched to a gene: 4. The full variable domain, its missing parts supplied by reference TRBV9 and TRBJ2-1, is DSGVTQTPKHLITATGQRVTLRCSPRSGDLSVYWYQQSLDQGLQFLIQYYNGEERAKGNILERFSAQQFPDLHSELNLSSLELGDSALYFCASSPGLAGTYNEQFFGPGTRLTVL.

Many counts were recorded for this clonotype. J is TRBJ2-1 and V is TRBV6-1; 10 nucleotides line up with TRBD1. The CDR3 runs 15 residues. V lost 6 bases and J lost 2; bases outside the gene matches: 4. The germline V gene has CDR1 MNHNS and CDR2 SASEGT. The CDR3 DNA is TGTGCCAGCAGATGGGACAGGGGAACCTACAATGAGCAGTTCTTC. Protein sequence: CASRWDRGTYNEQFF.

A note on this clonotype: The germline gene is not matched at one end of the junction; a read error may be the cause. The V call is TRBV13, the J call TRBJ2-1; 8 bases are a match to TRBD2. The CDR3 has 19 residues. Germline CDR1 is PRHDT and CDR2 is FYEKMQ (reference sequence). CDR3 sequence reads: CACSCVSVGGRIPYNEQFF. For the CDR3, the DNA is TGTGCCTGCAGTTGTGTGTCTGTCGGCGGGAGGATACCCTACAATGAGCAGTTCTTC.

This clonotype was seen a few times. This sequence joins TRBV12-3 or TRBV12-4 and TRBJ2-5; D remains unclear. Trimming cost V 6 bases and J 7 bases, with 9 bases left between them. The CDR3 length is 11 residues. For the CDR3, the DNA is TGTGCCAGCAGGGACCTAGGGACCCAGTACTTC. It specifies CASRDLGTQYF.